These T cell receptor beta chains were read from a single sample in a study of T cell repertoires in cytomegalovirus infection. One entry per CDR3 protein, called by TCRdb with MiXCR from the reads. The table lists about 140,000 distinct CDR3 sequences, 5.5% to 8% of them singletons. Sequenced sample: PBMCs. These receptors were taken from a human donor in good health (CMV status not recorded). Some clones in this sample may be carry-over from other donors' samples. Both conserved end residues are part of each CDR3. Each record gives: clone size, V gene, J gene, D gene, CDR3 protein, CDR3 DNA. A D gene is named only where the DNA matches it firmly. Clone size is shown for a subset of rows, as once, few, many or a class of expanded clone.

few,TRBV5-5,TRBJ2-1,-,CASSFTTGGDIRNEQFF,TGTGCCAGCAGCTTTACGACAGGAGGTGATATACGGAATGAGCAGTTCTTC
many,TRBV24-1,TRBJ2-2,-,CATSDFGTHNTGELFF,TGTGCCACCAGTGATTTTGGGACACATAACACCGGGGAGCTGTTTTTT
many,TRBV20-1,TRBJ2-1,-,CSAQLGGGGEQFF,TGCAGTGCCCAACTCGGGGGAGGCGGTGAGCAGTTCTTC
few,TRBV5-1,TRBJ2-1,TRBD2,CASRSGGTQTYNEQFF,TGCGCCAGCAGGAGCGGGGGGACCCAGACCTACAATGAGCAGTTCTTC
few,TRBV19,TRBJ1-2,TRBD1,CASSQGAHGYTF,TGTGCCAGTAGCCAGGGGGCCCATGGCTACACCTTC
many,TRBV6-2/TRBV6-3,TRBJ1-2,-,CASSSPGRNYGYTF,TGTGCCAGCAGCTCCCCCGGCAGAAACTATGGCTACACCTTC
many,TRBV6-6,TRBJ1-4,-,CASSPGNEKLFF,TGTGCCAGCAGTCCCGGGAATGAAAAACTGTTTTTT
many,TRBV18,TRBJ2-1,TRBD2,CASSPEAGGSYNEQFF,TGTGCCAGCTCACCGGAAGCGGGGGGCTCCTACAATGAGCAGTTCTTC
-,TRBV19,TRBJ1-1,-,CASSRTLVSSTEAFF,TGTGCCAGTAGTCGGACCCTCGTAAGTAGCACTGAAGCTTTCTTT
many,TRBV28,TRBJ2-3,TRBD1,CASITGQGLRTDTQYF,TGTGCCAGCATCACGGGACAGGGCCTTCGCACAGATACGCAGTATTTT
many,TRBV7-2,TRBJ1-6,-,CASSAVLTTSPLHF,TGTGCCAGCAGCGCTGTCCTCACTACCTCACCCCTCCACTTT
few,TRBV4-3,TRBJ1-5,TRBD1,CASSQIRQGRGDPSPQHF,TGCGCCAGCAGCCAAATTAGACAGGGCAGGGGGGATCCATCGCCCCAGCATTTT
-,TRBV7-2,TRBJ1-5,-,CTSSLGPDHNQPQHF,TGTACCAGCAGTTTAGGTCCGGACCACAATCAGCCCCAGCATTTT
many,TRBV6-2/TRBV6-3,TRBJ1-1,TRBD1,CASSLGQGPEAFF,TGTGCCAGCAGTTTGGGACAGGGCCCTGAAGCTTTCTTT
-,TRBV2,TRBJ1-2,-,CASSDDRNPYGYTF,TGTGCCAGCAGTGATGACCGGAATCCATATGGCTACACCTTC
-,TRBV19,TRBJ1-2,-,CASNLRDAVTYGYTF,TGTGCCAGTAACCTCAGGGATGCGGTAACCTATGGCTACACCTTC
-,TRBV29-1,TRBJ2-3,-,CSVRSTAQVVGDTQYF,TGCAGCGTTAGATCCACTGCACAGGTCGTGGGAGATACGCAGTATTTT